A single sample is the source of the 27 T cell receptor beta chains below, sequenced in a study of T cells in Graves' hyperthyroidism and ophthalmopathy. The source material, RNA transcripts, was used to amplify TCR beta CDR3 regions. The primer set for the first-round RT-PCR of the TCR CDR3 was HTBI. TCRdb called the multiplex PCR reads again in MiXCR, with one record for every CDR3 protein. Of some 420,000 distinct CDR3 sequences in the sample, around 15% were seen once. The sample comprised blood. Source of these receptors: a woman aged 18 to 35 with Graves' hyperthyroidism.

This clonotype was seen a handful of times. V usage is TRBV5-4 and J usage is TRBJ2-7; 7 bases line up with TRBD1. The J segment lost 5 bases and the V segment lost 3 bases, leaving 11 bases of the junction unmatched. In germline, CDR1 is SGHNT, CDR2 YYREEE (reference sequence). The CDR3 runs 15 residues. Here the CDR3 DNA reads TGTGCCAGCAGCTCTAAGACAGGGAGTCAGAACGAGCAGTACTTC. It yields the protein CASSSKTGSQNEQYF.

In this sample, this clonotype turned up many times. The chain couples TRBV28 to TRBJ2-3; the D gene is possibly TRBD1 (5 bases). From germline, CDR1 is MDHEN and CDR2 SYDVKM. The CDR3 is 14 amino acids. Between the trimmed V and J ends, which lost 4 bases and 2 bases, there was a span of 10 bases. The CDR3 is CASSSAGSTDTQYF. The CDR3 DNA is TGTGCCAGCAGTTCGGCAGGGTCCACAGATACGCAGTATTTT.

V is TRBV28 and J is TRBJ2-7; 10 bases align to TRBD2. The CDR3 covers 14 residues. V was pared by 2 bases and J by 6 bases, with 4 bases of the junction left unmatched. Germline V gene data show CDR1 as MDHEN and CDR2 as SYDVKM. CDR3 residues: CASSLRLAGAEQYF. The CDR3 DNA follows: TGTGCCAGCAGTTTACGTCTAGCGGGAGCCGAGCAGTACTTC.

Ten or more counts support this clonotype. This CDR3 is CASSFWSYNEQFF. Here the CDR3 DNA reads TGTGCCAGCAGCTTTTGGTCCTACAATGAGCAGTTCTTC. The chain combines TRBV5-6 with TRBJ2-1; D is unclear. CDR1 and CDR2 from the germline V gene are SGHDT and YYEEEE. V lost 2 bases and J 1 base, leaving 4 bases between the germline ends. The CDR3 is 13 residues long.

This clonotype showed up many times. The J gene is TRBJ2-3, the V gene TRBV29-1, with TRBD2 identical over 8 bases. The V and J ends lost 6 bases and 2 bases, in that order; junction bases with no gene match: 7. The CDR3 has 14 residues. From germline, CDR1 is SQVTM and CDR2 ANQGSEA. The CDR3 spells CSVDLAGPTDTQYF. DNA of the CDR3: TGCAGCGTCGACCTAGCGGGCCCCACAGATACGCAGTATTTT.

This clonotype was seen a few times. The chain has TRBV7-2 and TRBJ1-4; 7 bases are a match to TRBD1. The germline gives CDR1 SGHTA, CDR2 FQGNSA. This CDR3 comprises 16 residues. V lost 6 bases to trimming and J lost 4 bases; unmatched junction nucleotides: 11. As DNA, the CDR3 is TGTGCCAGCAGTACTGAAACAGGGGCCTTTAATGAAAAACTGTTTTTT. Its protein is CASSTETGAFNEKLFF.

This clonotype was found many times. V and J are TRBV20-1 and TRBJ2-7, with 7 bases identical to TRBD1. The V and J ends lost 0 bases and 2 bases, in that order; junction bases with no gene match: 7. The CDR3 sequence is 15 residues long. Per germline, CDR1 DFQATT and CDR2 SNEGSKA (reference sequence). This CDR3 reads CSARDPGTGAYEQYF. In nucleotides, the CDR3 is TGCAGTGCTAGAGATCCTGGTACAGGGGCCTACGAGCAGTACTTC.

This clonotype was detected ten times or more. The gene calls are TRBV4-2 and TRBJ1-2; D unclear. Trimming cost V 0 bases and J 2 bases, with 10 bases left between them. The V gene's germline CDR1 is LGHNA and CDR2 YNFKEQ. This CDR3 contains 15 residues. The CDR3 loop reads CASSQDRARNYGYTF. The CDR3 DNA reads as TGTGCCAGCAGCCAAGATCGGGCCAGAAACTATGGCTACACCTTC.

Remarks on this clonotype: A much larger clone is a single base away; this may be a read error. This rearrangement joins TRBV7-9 to TRBJ1-5; D perhaps matches TRBD1 (5 bases). The CDR3 is 14 residues long. CDR1 SEHNR and CDR2 FQNEAQ come from the germline V gene (reference sequence). The CDR3 loop is CASRLGRVDQPQHF. The CDR3 bases are TGTGCCAGCCGCTTAGGCAGGGTAGATCAGCCCCAGCATTTT.

This clonotype has a count of ten or more. The rearrangement joins TRBV28 to TRBJ1-4, with 7 bases fitting TRBD1. This CDR3 has 16 amino acids. Losses at the gene ends were 4 bases for V and 7 bases for J; bases not matched to a gene: 12. Germline CDR1 MDHEN, CDR2 SYDVKM. The DNA for the CDR3 is TGTGCCAGCAGTTCACGGACAGGAAAGGGTGTTGAAAAACTGTTTTTT. Translation gives CASSSRTGKGVEKLFF.

This clonotype has at least ten counts. The rearrangement joins TRBV6-1 to TRBJ2-1, with 9 positions matching TRBD1. The junction had 6 bases not matched to a gene; V was cut back by 6 bases and J by 6 bases. The CDR3 has 14 amino acids. Germline V gives CDR1 MNHNS, CDR2 SASEGT. CDR3: CASRDRGFSNEQFF. The CDR3 coding sequence is TGTGCCAGCAGAGACAGGGGGTTTTCCAATGAGCAGTTCTTC.

The rearrangement joins TRBV19 to TRBJ2-1; the D gene is possibly TRBD2 (6 bases). The CDR3 has 14 residues. The germline V and J ends were trimmed by 3 bases and 7 bases, with 13 bases remaining between them. Germline values: CDR1 LNHDA, CDR2 SQIVND (reference sequence). For the CDR3, the DNA is TGTGCCAGTAGTATCGGAGGGCCGTTTAATGAGCAGTTCTTC. It encodes CASSIGGPFNEQFF.

This clonotype was recorded many times. The gene calls are TRBV20-1 and TRBJ2-7; possibly TRBD2 for D (6 bases). The V gene's germline CDR1 is DFQATT and CDR2 SNEGSKA (reference sequence). Trimming pared 1 base from V and 3 bases from J, leaving 7 bases between. This CDR3 spans 12 amino acids. For the CDR3, the DNA is TGCAGTGCTAGAGGGCGGGACTACGAGCAGTACTTC. Translated, it gives CSARGRDYEQYF.

This clonotype was recorded many times. This chain uses TRBV6-1 with TRBJ1-2, with 8 bases fitting TRBD1. From germline, CDR1 is MNHNS and CDR2 SASEGT. The CDR3 has 15 amino acids. Unmatched junction bases numbered 5, after V lost 5 bases and J lost 0 bases. CDR3 sequence (DNA): TGTGCCAGCAGTAAAACAGGGGGGACTAACTATGGCTACACCTTC. It translates to CASSKTGGTNYGYTF.

This clonotype was observed many times. The chain uses TRBV28 and TRBJ2-7, with unresolved D. Germline V gene sequence: CDR1 MDHEN, CDR2 SYDVKM. The CDR3 is 14 amino acids. Trimming shortened V by 0 bases and J by 2 bases, and 8 bases separated the two germline ends. The CDR3 reads CASSLWHATYEQYF. Here the CDR3 DNA reads TGTGCCAGCAGTTTATGGCACGCTACCTACGAGCAGTACTTC.

This clonotype was observed many times. The chain is built from TRBV10-3 and TRBJ1-5; D not certain. CDR1 ENHRY and CDR2 SYGVKD come from the germline V gene. The CDR3 consists of 13 residues. Trimming removed 3 bases from V and 7 bases from J, with 10 bases in between. DNA for the CDR3: TGTGCCATCAGTGATGGCCCCGGGCAGCCCCAGCATTTT. Translated: CAISDGPGQPQHF.

The sample holds a few counts of this clonotype. The chain has TRBV9 and TRBJ2-2; possible D gene TRBD2, 5 bases. The CDR3 consists of 15 residues. Trimming removed 1 base from V and 5 bases from J, with 12 bases in between. CDR1 and CDR2 (germline): SGDLS, YYNGEE. The CDR3 loop reads CASSVSLGLTGELFF. As DNA, the CDR3 is TGTGCCAGCAGCGTATCACTAGGGTTAACCGGGGAGCTGTTTTTT.

The CDR3 region is CASSESEGQGSEKLFF. The CDR3 bases are TGTGCCAGCAGTGAAAGTGAAGGACAGGGGAGTGAAAAACTGTTTTTT. This chain links TRBV6-1 with TRBJ1-4, with 9 bases that match TRBD1. The CDR3 consists of 16 residues. J gave up 7 bases and V 2 bases, and 8 bases lay outside the gene matches. Germline values: CDR1 MNHNS, CDR2 SASEGT.

This clonotype has a count of ten or more. CDR3 loop: CASSPIAGQSNEQFF. The CDR3 DNA reads as TGTGCCAGCAGTCCTATAGCGGGCCAGTCCAATGAGCAGTTCTTC. The rearrangement joins TRBV2 to TRBJ2-1, with 7 positions matching TRBD2. The trim removed 5 bases at V and 6 bases at J, leaving 10 bases unmatched. The CDR3 consists of 15 residues. Germline V gives CDR1 SNHLY, CDR2 FYNNEI.

V is TRBV10-3 and J is TRBJ1-4; 11 bases match TRBD1. CDR1 and CDR2 from the germline V gene are ENHRY and SYGVKD. The CDR3 extends over 17 amino acids. The V segment lost 3 bases and the J segment 3 bases; nucleotides outside the gene matches: 6. The CDR3 spells CAISEGWTGGPNEKLFF. CDR3 DNA: TGTGCCATCAGTGAAGGTTGGACAGGGGGCCCTAATGAAAAACTGTTTTTT.

This clonotype has a count of ten or more. The rearrangement uses TRBV11-1 and TRBJ2-7; TRBD2 matches at 8 bases. The CDR3 runs 15 residues. After removal of 3 bases from V and 0 bases from J, the junction contained 4 bases not matched to a gene. Germline CDR1 is SGHAT and CDR2 is FQDESV (reference sequence). Here the CDR3 reads CASSFGRESSYEQYF. For the CDR3, the DNA is TGTGCCAGCAGCTTCGGGAGGGAGAGCTCCTACGAGCAGTACTTC.

This clonotype was observed a few times. The chain uses TRBV9 and TRBJ1-6; 7 bases are shared with TRBD1. V shed 4 bases and J 7 bases; nucleotides not matched to a gene: 2. The V gene's germline CDR1 is SGDLS and CDR2 YYNGEE. The CDR3 is 13 amino acids. The CDR3 region has the DNA TGTGCCAGCAGCATCAGGGGGAATTCACCCCTCCACTTT. This sequence encodes CASSIRGNSPLHF.

The sample holds many counts of this clonotype. This rearrangement joins TRBV18 to TRBJ2-7; maybe TRBD1 (5 bases). This CDR3 is built from 13 residues. The V end was cut by 3 bases, the J end by 6 bases, with 12 bases between. Germline CDR1 reads KGHSH; CDR2 reads LQKENI. CDR3 protein: CASSPTITGEQYF. CDR3 in DNA: TGTGCCAGCTCACCGACAATTACAGGCGAGCAGTACTTC. The complete variable domain, with remaining parts taken from reference TRBV18 and TRBJ2-7, reads NAGVMQNPRHLVRRRGQEARLRCSPMKGHSHVYWYRQLPEEGLKFMVYLQKENIIDESGMPKERFSAEFPKEGPSILRIQQVVRGDSAAYFCASSPTITGEQYFGPGTRLTVT.

This clonotype showed up many times. The chain has TRBV20-1 and TRBJ2-7, with 16 bases that match TRBD2. This CDR3 contains 14 residues. Unmatched junction bases numbered 3, after V lost 5 bases and J lost 5 bases. CDR1 DFQATT and CDR2 SNEGSKA come from the germline V gene (reference sequence). CDR3 coding DNA: TGCAGTGCTGGGACTAGCGGGAGGGTTGACGAGCAGTACTTC. This encodes CSAGTSGRVDEQYF.

The table lists this clonotype with many counts. This sequence joins TRBV2 and TRBJ2-7; no clear D gene. Germline assignment: CDR1 SNHLY and CDR2 FYNNEI. V was pared by 3 bases and J by 3 bases, with 9 bases between. The CDR3 length is 13 residues. The CDR3 loop reads CASSEKRHYEQYF. CDR3 DNA: TGTGCCAGCAGTGAGAAAAGGCACTACGAGCAGTACTTC.

In its sample, this clonotype was seen many times. The chain couples TRBV3-1 to TRBJ2-1; D remains unclear. Between the trimmed V and J ends, which lost 0 bases and 10 bases, there was a span of 7 bases. The CDR3 length is 12 residues. Germline CDR1 LGHDT, CDR2 YNNKEL (reference sequence). The CDR3 spells CASSQEGLEQFF. In nucleotides, the CDR3 is TGTGCCAGCAGCCAAGAGGGCCTGGAGCAGTTCTTC.

This clonotype was counted ten times or more. This chain uses TRBV5-6 with TRBJ2-1; possibly TRBD1 for D (5 bases). Trimming pared 1 base from V and 6 bases from J, leaving 11 bases between. CDR3 size: 14 residues. Germline CDR1 reads SGHDT; CDR2 reads YYEEEE. DNA for the CDR3: TGTGCCAGCAGCTTGCTGGATCAGGGCAATGAGCAGTTCTTC. This gives the protein CASSLLDQGNEQFF.